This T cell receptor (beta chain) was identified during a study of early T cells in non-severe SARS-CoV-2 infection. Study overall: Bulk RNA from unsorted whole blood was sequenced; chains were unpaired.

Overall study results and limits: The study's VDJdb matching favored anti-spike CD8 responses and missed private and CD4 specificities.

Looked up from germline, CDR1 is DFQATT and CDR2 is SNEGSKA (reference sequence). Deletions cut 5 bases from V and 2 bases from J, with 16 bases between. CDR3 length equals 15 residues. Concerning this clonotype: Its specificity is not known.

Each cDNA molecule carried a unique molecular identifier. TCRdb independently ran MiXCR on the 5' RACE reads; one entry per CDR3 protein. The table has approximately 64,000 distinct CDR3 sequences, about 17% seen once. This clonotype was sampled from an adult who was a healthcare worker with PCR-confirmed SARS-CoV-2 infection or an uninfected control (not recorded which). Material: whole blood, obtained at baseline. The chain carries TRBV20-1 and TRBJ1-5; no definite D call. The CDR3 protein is CSAETPGAGNQPQHF. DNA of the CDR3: TGCAGTGCTGAGACCCCGGGCGCCGGCAATCAGCCCCAGCATTTT.